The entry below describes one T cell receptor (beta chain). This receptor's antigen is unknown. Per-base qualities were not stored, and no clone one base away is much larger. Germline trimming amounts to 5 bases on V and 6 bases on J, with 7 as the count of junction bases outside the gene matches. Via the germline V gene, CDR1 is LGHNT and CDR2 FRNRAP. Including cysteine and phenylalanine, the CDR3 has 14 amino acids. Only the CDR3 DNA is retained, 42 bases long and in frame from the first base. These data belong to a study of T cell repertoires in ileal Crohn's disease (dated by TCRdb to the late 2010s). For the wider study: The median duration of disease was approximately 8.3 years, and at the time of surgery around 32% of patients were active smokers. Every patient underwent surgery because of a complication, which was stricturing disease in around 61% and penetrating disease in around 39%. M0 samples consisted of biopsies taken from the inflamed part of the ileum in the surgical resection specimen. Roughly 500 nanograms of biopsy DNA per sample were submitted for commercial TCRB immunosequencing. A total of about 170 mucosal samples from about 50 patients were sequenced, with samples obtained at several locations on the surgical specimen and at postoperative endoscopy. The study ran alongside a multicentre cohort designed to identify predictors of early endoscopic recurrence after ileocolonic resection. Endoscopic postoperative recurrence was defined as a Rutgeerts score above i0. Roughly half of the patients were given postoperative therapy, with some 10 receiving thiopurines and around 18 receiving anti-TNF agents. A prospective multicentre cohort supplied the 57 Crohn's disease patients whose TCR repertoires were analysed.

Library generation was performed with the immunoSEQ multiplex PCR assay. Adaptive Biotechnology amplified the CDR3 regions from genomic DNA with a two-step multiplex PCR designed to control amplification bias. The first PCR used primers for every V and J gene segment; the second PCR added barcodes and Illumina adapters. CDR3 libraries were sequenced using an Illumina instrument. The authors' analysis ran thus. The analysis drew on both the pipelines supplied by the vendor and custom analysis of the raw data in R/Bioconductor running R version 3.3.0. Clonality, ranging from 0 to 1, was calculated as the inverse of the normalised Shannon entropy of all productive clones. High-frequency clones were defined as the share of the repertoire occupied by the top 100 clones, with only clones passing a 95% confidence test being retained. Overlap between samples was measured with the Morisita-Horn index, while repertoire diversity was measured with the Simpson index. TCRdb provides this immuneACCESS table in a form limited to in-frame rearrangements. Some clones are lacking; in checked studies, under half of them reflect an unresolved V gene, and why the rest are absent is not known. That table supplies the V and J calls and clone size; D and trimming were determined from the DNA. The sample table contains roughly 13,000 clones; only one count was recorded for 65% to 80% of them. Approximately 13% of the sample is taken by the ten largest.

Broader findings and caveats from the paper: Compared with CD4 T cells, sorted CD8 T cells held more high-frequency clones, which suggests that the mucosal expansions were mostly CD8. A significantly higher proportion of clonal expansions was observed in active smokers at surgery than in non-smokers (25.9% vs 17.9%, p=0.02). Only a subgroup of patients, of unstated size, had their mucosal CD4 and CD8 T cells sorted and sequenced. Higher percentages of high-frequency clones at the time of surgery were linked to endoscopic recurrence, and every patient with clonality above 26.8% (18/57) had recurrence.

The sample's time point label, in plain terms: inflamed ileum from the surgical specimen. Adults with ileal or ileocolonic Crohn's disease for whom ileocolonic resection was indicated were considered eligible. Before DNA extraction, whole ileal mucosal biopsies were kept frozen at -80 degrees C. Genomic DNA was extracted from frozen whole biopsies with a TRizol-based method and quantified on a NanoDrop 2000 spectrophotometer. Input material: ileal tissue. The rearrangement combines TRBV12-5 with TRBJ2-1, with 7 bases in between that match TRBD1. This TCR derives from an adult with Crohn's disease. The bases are TGTGCTAGTGGTATGGAGACAGGGCCCAATGAGCAGTTCTTC. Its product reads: CASGMETGPNEQFF.